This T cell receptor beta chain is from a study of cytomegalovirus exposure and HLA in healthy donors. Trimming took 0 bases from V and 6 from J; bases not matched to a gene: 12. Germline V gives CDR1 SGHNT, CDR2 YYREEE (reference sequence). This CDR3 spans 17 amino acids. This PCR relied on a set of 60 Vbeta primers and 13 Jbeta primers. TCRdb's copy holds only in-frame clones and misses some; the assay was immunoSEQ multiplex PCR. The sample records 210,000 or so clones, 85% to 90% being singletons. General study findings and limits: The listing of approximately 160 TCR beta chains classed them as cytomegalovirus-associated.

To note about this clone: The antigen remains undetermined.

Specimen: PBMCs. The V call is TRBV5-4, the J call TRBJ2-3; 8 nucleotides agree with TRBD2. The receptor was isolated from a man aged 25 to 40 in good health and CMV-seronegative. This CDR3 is CASSLGTSGNRADTQYF. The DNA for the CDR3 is TGTGCCAGCAGCTTGGGAACTAGCGGAAACCGAGCTGATACGCAGTATTTT. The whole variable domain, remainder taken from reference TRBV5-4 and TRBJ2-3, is ETGVTQSPTHLIKTRGQQVTLRCSSQSGHNTVSWYQQALGQGPQFIFQYYREEENGRGNFPPRFSGLQFPNYSSELNVNALELDDSALYLCASSLGTSGNRADTQYFGPGTRLTVL.